This T cell receptor (beta chain) comes out of a study of T cells in Graves' hyperthyroidism and ophthalmopathy. This CDR3 spans 15 amino acids. The germline V gene encodes CDR1 MDHEN and CDR2 SYDVKM. V lost 3 bases and J 5 bases, leaving 13 bases between the germline ends. This clonotype showed up many times. Using RNA transcripts as the source, TCR beta CDR3 regions were amplified. The TCR CDR3 was amplified in a first-round RT-PCR using the HTBI primer set. TCRdb reprocessed the multiplex PCR reads via MiXCR and lists one record per CDR3 protein. The top ten hold 28% of the sample, which has nearly 250,000 distinct CDR3 sequences, about 15% seen once.

The clonotype comes from a woman aged 18-30 years with Graves' ophthalmopathy. Material for sequencing was blood. This chain links TRBV28 with TRBJ1-4, with D hard to call. CDR3 region: CASSFGRGRNEKLFF. The CDR3 DNA is TGTGCCAGCAGTTTCGGGAGAGGGCGCAATGAAAAACTGTTTTTT.